One sample yielded the 20 T cell receptor beta chains listed below, sequenced in a study of response to subunit inactivated influenza vaccine. MiXCR, run by TCRdb on the RT-PCR reads, gives a single entry per CDR3 protein. Of about 190,000 distinct CDR3 sequences in the sample, 14% were seen once. The sequences come from CD8+ T cells sorted from PBMCs, collected roughly 5 days after vaccination. The receptors were gathered from a man aged 50 or older who received an inactivated influenza vaccine.

V gene TRBV19 combines with J gene TRBJ2-2; D is ambiguous. V lost 1 base, J lost 2 bases, and 11 bases lay in between. This CDR3 is built from 16 residues. Germline CDR1 is LNHDA and CDR2 is SQIVND (reference sequence). CDR3 bases: TGTGCCAGTAGTATAGCCGTCTTGGCAAACACCGGGGAGCTGTTTTTT. It yields the protein CASSIAVLANTGELFF. Supplemented by reference TRBV19 and TRBJ2-2, the full variable domain reads DGGITQSPKYLFRKEGQNVTLSCEQNLNHDAMYWYRQDPGQGLRLIYYSQIVNDFQKGDIAEGYSVSREKKESFPLTVTSAQKNPTAFYLCASSIAVLANTGELFFGEGSRLTVL.

The chain recombines TRBV30 with TRBJ2-1, with D uncertain. The CDR3 is 13 amino acids. The V gene's germline CDR1 is GTSNPN and CDR2 SVGIG (reference sequence). Trimming removed 0 bases from V and 7 bases from J, with 10 bases in between. This CDR3 is CAWSVLYTNEQFF. CDR3 DNA: TGTGCCTGGAGTGTTCTGTATACAAATGAGCAGTTCTTC.

This clonotype was seen more than once but under ten times. This chain joins TRBV5-5 and TRBJ2-7, with unresolved D. Trimming cost V 0 bases and J 2 bases, with 6 bases left between them. The germline V gene has CDR1 SGHKS and CDR2 YYEKEE (reference sequence). The CDR3 is 13 residues long. The CDR3 is CASSLATAYEQYF. The CDR3 region has the DNA TGTGCCAGCAGCTTGGCCACGGCCTACGAGCAGTACTTC. The full variable domain, rest sourced from reference TRBV5-5 and TRBJ2-7, is DAGVTQSPTHLIKTRGQQVTLRCSPISGHKSVSWYQQVLGQGPQFIFQYYEKEERGRGNFPDRFSARQFPNYSSELNVNALLLGDSALYLCASSLATAYEQYFGPGTRLTVT.

This clonotype has more than one count but fewer than ten. This chain links TRBV7-9 with TRBJ2-3; 8 positions agree with TRBD2. The V gene end was trimmed by 7 bases and the J gene end by 0 bases; junction bases not matched to a gene: 9. Germline V gene data show CDR1 as SEHNR and CDR2 as FQNEAQ (reference sequence). CDR3 length: 16 residues. CDR3 protein: CASTTWTSPSTDTQYF. The CDR3 DNA reads TGTGCCAGCACGACCTGGACTAGCCCTAGCACAGATACGCAGTATTTT.

A few counts support this clonotype. This sequence joins TRBV6-5 and TRBJ2-7; D may be TRBD1 or TRBD2 (5 bases each). The CDR3 loop spans 12 amino acids. Trimming cost V 8 bases and J 0 bases, with 8 bases left between them. Germline assignment: CDR1 MNHEY and CDR2 SVGAGI. Here the CDR3 reads CASRDPSYEQYF. The CDR3 bases are TGTGCCAGCCGGGACCCCTCCTACGAGCAGTACTTC.

This clonotype was counted only a few times. V is TRBV4-3 and J is TRBJ2-3; D not resolved. Germline V gene lookup returns CDR1 LGHNA and CDR2 YSLEER. V was shortened by 1 base and J by 1 base, with 3 bases between the two germline ends. The CDR3 has 13 amino acids. The CDR3 sequence is CASSQAGTDTQYF. As DNA, the CDR3 is TGCGCCAGCAGCCAAGCCGGCACAGATACGCAGTATTTT.

This clonotype was observed a few times. This sequence joins TRBV14 and TRBJ2-2; TRBD1 matches 11 bases. This CDR3 has 17 amino acids. Germline CDR1 SGHDN, CDR2 FVKESK. With V trimmed by 2 bases and J by 4 bases, 6 bases remained unmatched. CDR3 coding DNA: TGTGCCAGCAGCCAAAGCTGGGGGACAGGGGGCACCGGGGAGCTGTTTTTT. Its translation: CASSQSWGTGGTGELFF.

Turning to this clonotype: Since no conserved phenylalanine or tryptophan closes the CDR3, a read error is the likely cause. The chain links TRBV3-1 to TRBJ2-7; D not certain. The V end was cut by 4 bases, the J end by 2 bases, with 12 bases between. In germline, CDR1 is LGHDT, CDR2 YNNKEL (reference sequence). CDR3 length: 14 amino acids. CDR3 amino acids: CASSLLGSAYEQYS. Here the CDR3 DNA reads TGTGCCAGCAGCCTATTGGGCAGTGCCTACGAGCAGTACTCC.

This clonotype showed up many times. The DNA of the CDR3 is TGCGCCAGCAGCCAGATAGCGGGGATAACAGATACGCAGTATTTT. Translated, it gives CASSQIAGITDTQYF. The V gene is TRBV4-3, the J gene TRBJ2-3; 8 nucleotides align to TRBD2. The CDR3 is made up of 15 amino acids. The germline CDR1 and CDR2 sequences are LGHNA and YSLEER. Germline trimming cut 3 bases from V and 3 bases from J; bases unmatched to any gene: 5.

DNA of the CDR3: TGTGCCAGCAGCTCCCTTGGACAGTCCATCTACGAGCAGTACTTC. Translating gives CASSSLGQSIYEQYF. The chain combines TRBV11-2 with TRBJ2-7; the D gene is possibly TRBD1 (6 bases). The germline V and J ends were trimmed by 4 bases and 3 bases, with 16 bases remaining between them. CDR1 and CDR2 from the germline V gene are SGHAT and FQNNGV. The CDR3 has 15 residues.

This clonotype was detected many times. The genes are TRBV6-2 or TRBV6-3 and TRBJ2-2; D unclear. CDR3 size: 15 residues. The germline V gene encodes CDR1 MNHEY and CDR2 SVGEGT. The V end was cut by 2 bases, the J end by 6 bases, with 13 bases between. CDR3 coding DNA: TGTGCCAGCAGTTACACCCTTAGCAACGCCGGGGAGCTGTTTTTT. It specifies CASSYTLSNAGELFF.

This clonotype appeared a few times. The chain joins TRBV12-3 or TRBV12-4 to TRBJ1-1; the D is unclear. This CDR3 has 13 residues. V was pared by 2 bases and J by 3 bases, with 7 bases between. The DNA for the CDR3 is TGTGCCAGCAGTTTATTCCCATACACTGAAGCTTTCTTT. Protein product: CASSLFPYTEAFF.

This clonotype occurred a few times. The chain recombines TRBV20-1 with TRBJ2-1, with D perhaps TRBD1 or TRBD2 (5 bases each). The V end lost 0 bases, the J end lost 9 bases, and 15 bases lay between the germline ends. In germline, CDR1 is DFQATT, CDR2 SNEGSKA (reference sequence). The CDR3 has 14 residues. CDR3 sequence reads: CSARDLRSGTEQFF. For the CDR3, the DNA is TGCAGTGCTAGAGATCTGCGTTCAGGGACTGAGCAGTTCTTC.

The V call is TRBV7-6, the J call TRBJ2-3; 9 bases line up with TRBD2. The CDR3 is 16 amino acids. V lost 7 bases to trimming and J lost 2 bases; unmatched junction nucleotides: 10. Germline values: CDR1 SGHVS, CDR2 FNYEAQ. The CDR3 here is CASTLTSGASTDTQYF. The CDR3 DNA sequence: TGTGCCAGCACCCTGACTAGCGGAGCTTCCACAGATACGCAGTATTTT.

This clonotype was seen at least ten times. The V gene is TRBV28, the J gene TRBJ2-5; D unresolved. Germline lookup yields CDR1 MDHEN and CDR2 SYDVKM. V gave up 7 bases and J gave up 0 bases, with 12 bases separating them. The length of the CDR3 is 14 residues. This CDR3 is CASNANAHQETQYF. The DNA of the CDR3 is TGTGCCAGCAATGCAAACGCCCACCAAGAGACCCAGTACTTC.

CDR3 sequence reads: CASSQDWTGDSPLHF. CDR3 sequence (DNA): TGCGCCAGCAGCCAAGACTGGACAGGGGATTCACCCCTCCACTTT. The chain couples TRBV4-1 to TRBJ1-6, with 9 bases aligning to TRBD1. The CDR3 is 15 residues long. Trimming at V came to 0 bases and at J to 8 bases, leaving 2 bases not matched to a gene. CDR1 and CDR2 from the germline V gene are MGHRA and YSYEKL.

This clonotype came up a few times. The V gene is TRBV15, the J gene TRBJ2-7; D may be TRBD1 (6 bases). CDR1 and CDR2 (germline): LNHNV, YYDKDF (reference sequence). V was cut by 2 bases and J by 1 base, with 18 bases left in between. This CDR3 is 17 amino acids long. The CDR3 sequence: CATSRPGHKVPSYEQYF. The CDR3 nucleotides are TGTGCCACCAGCAGACCGGGACACAAAGTTCCGTCCTACGAGCAGTACTTC.

Comments on this clonotype: At one boundary the junction diverges from the germline segment, which might be a read error. V usage is TRBV12-3 or TRBV12-4 and J usage is TRBJ2-7; no clear D gene. The CDR3 extends over 12 amino acids. CDR3 region: CASSPFGYEHYF. The CDR3 region has the DNA TGTGCCAGCAGCCCCTTTGGGTACGAGCACTACTTC.

In this sample, this clonotype turned up a few times. V usage is TRBV15 and J usage is TRBJ2-5; 9 bases agree with TRBD2. Germline lookup yields CDR1 LNHNV and CDR2 YYDKDF (reference sequence). The CDR3 sequence is 15 residues long. With 4 bases clipped from V and 9 bases from J, the junction kept 12 bases outside the gene matches. The CDR3 DNA reads as TGTGCCACCAGCACCCTAGATAGCGGGGGAAGGGCCCAGTACTTC. The encoded protein is CATSTLDSGGRAQYF. The entire variable domain, with the rest obtained from reference TRBV15 and TRBJ2-5, is as follows: DAMVIQNPRYQVTQFGKPVTLSCSQTLNHNVMYWYQQKSSQAPKLLFHYYDKDFNNEADTPDNFQSRRPNTSFCFLDIRSPGLGDTAMYLCATSTLDSGGRAQYFGPGTRLLVL.

This clonotype has only a few counts. V usage is TRBV4-1 and J usage is TRBJ2-7, with 8 bases matching TRBD1. The ends lost 1 base at V and 5 bases at J; junction bases unmatched: 4. The CDR3 loop spans 14 amino acids. CDR1 is MGHRA and CDR2 is YSYEKL in the germline V gene. The CDR3 is CASSQVLTGDEQYF. CDR3 bases: TGCGCCAGCAGCCAAGTGTTGACAGGGGACGAGCAGTACTTC.